This is a list of T cell receptor beta chains from one sample in a study of cytomegalovirus exposure and HLA in healthy donors. TCRdb's copy holds only in-frame clones and misses some; the assay was immunoSEQ multiplex PCR. Found here are about 140,000 clones, just under 90% of them singletons; the top ten hold approximately 4.7%. The sequenced material came from PBMCs. The receptors derive from a woman in her twenties or thirties in good health and CMV-seronegative. Each CDR3 is given with its conserved first and last residue. The D gene is left open where the match is weak. Some rows have no size entry. The others give once, few or many, or a class for an expanded clone.

d_gene	abundance	v_gene	j_gene	CDR3nt	CDR3aa
NA	NA	TRBV7-2	TRBJ2-1	TGTGCCAGCAGCTTCTCTAGCGACTACAATGAGCAGTTCTTC	CASSFSSDYNEQFF
NA	once	TRBV18	TRBJ2-5	TGTGCCAGCTCACCACCGTCACAGGAGACCCAGTACTTC	CASSPPSQETQYF
NA	NA	TRBV7-2	TRBJ2-1	TGTGCCAGCATCCTGGGACAACAAACCTACAATGAGCAGTTCTTC	CASILGQQTYNEQFF
NA	NA	TRBV2	TRBJ2-3	TGTGCCAGCAGTGAAGCCGGGCCAGGGTTCACAGATACGCAGTATTTT	CASSEAGPGFTDTQYF
TRBD1	NA	TRBV7-9	TRBJ1-1	TGTGCCAGCAGCTTAGCAAAGCAGGGGGTTGGGGGCACTGAAGCTTTCTTT	CASSLAKQGVGGTEAFF
NA	NA	TRBV6-5	TRBJ1-5	TGTGCCAGCAGTGAACAGAGTAGCAATCAGCCCCAGCATTTT	CASSEQSSNQPQHF
NA	NA	TRBV6-6	TRBJ2-2	TGTGCCAGCAGTTACGGACAGTCCGCCGGGGAGCTGTTTTTT	CASSYGQSAGELFF
NA	NA	TRBV5-6	TRBJ2-1	TGTGCCAGCAGCCCCCGGGGGTACAATGAGCAGTTCTTC	CASSPRGYNEQFF
NA	once	TRBV28	TRBJ1-1	TGTGCCAGCAGTTTATCTAGGGGCGGGGACACTGAAGCTTTCTTT	CASSLSRGGDTEAFF
TRBD2	NA	TRBV6-5	TRBJ2-3	TGTGCCAGCAGCCTCGGGGGGGCAAGAGATACGCAGTATTTT	CASSLGGARDTQYF
NA	NA	TRBV9	TRBJ2-2	TGTGCCAGCAGCGTAGGAACTAGCCGGCCCGGGGAGCTGTTTTTT	CASSVGTSRPGELFF
NA	NA	TRBV19	TRBJ1-4	TGTGCCAGTAGTCTCCGTCCGGGGGTAAAAGGTGAAAAACTGTTTTTT	CASSLRPGVKGEKLFF
NA	NA	TRBV30	TRBJ1-5	TGTGCCTGGAGTCTAAATGGCAATCAGCCCCAGCATTTT	CAWSLNGNQPQHF
NA	NA	TRBV30	TRBJ1-4	TGTGCCTGGAGTGTAACAGGGCCCGAAAAACTGTTTTTT	CAWSVTGPEKLFF
NA	NA	TRBV28	TRBJ2-1	TGTGCCAGCAGTTTCTCCTATGGACTACGGGGGGCCAATGAGCAGTTCTTC	CASSFSYGLRGANEQFF
TRBD2	NA	TRBV5-4	TRBJ2-1	TGTGCCAGCAGCTTGGGGGGACTAGCGGGTTACAATGAGCAGTTCTTC	CASSLGGLAGYNEQFF
TRBD2	NA	TRBV7-2	TRBJ2-1	TGTGCCAGCAGCCGGACTAGCCAGTACAATGAGCAGTTCTTC	CASSRTSQYNEQFF
NA	NA	TRBV30	TRBJ1-2	TGTGCCTGGAGTGTACCTGGAGGCTATGGCTACACCTTC	CAWSVPGGYGYTF
NA	once	TRBV7-9	TRBJ2-7	TGTGCCAGCAGCGCTGGGAGGAGGGCTTGGTACGAGCAGTACTTC	CASSAGRRAWYEQYF
TRBD1	NA	TRBV10-3	TRBJ1-2	TGTGCCATCAGTGCCGGTAGAGCAGGGGGGAACTATGGCTACACCTTC	CAISAGRAGGNYGYTF